Below are 5 T cell receptor beta chains sequenced from a single sample in a study of blood T cell repertoires in COVID-19. Generated by immunoSEQ multiplex PCR, the TCRdb table keeps only in-frame clones and is missing some. Of around 250,000 clones listed, nearly 90% are singletons. The sample consisted of peripheral blood. These receptors all stem from a woman aged 55 to 70 with COVID-19, enrolled during active disease.

The chain has TRBV5-6 and TRBJ1-1, with D possibly being TRBD1 (6 bases). Germline CDR1 and CDR2: SGHDT and YYEEEE. V gave up 4 bases and J gave up 6 bases, with 10 bases separating them. The CDR3 is 12 residues long. The DNA for the CDR3 is TGTGCCAGCAGCCTAGGACAGCCTGAAGCTTTCTTT. Translated, it gives CASSLGQPEAFF.

CDR3 sequence: CASRLAGAQGVDTQYF. The CDR3 DNA sequence: TGTGCCAGCAGACTAGCGGGGGCTCAGGGGGTAGATACGCAGTATTTT. This rearrangement joins TRBV2 to TRBJ2-3, with TRBD2 identical over 11 bases. CDR1 and CDR2 (germline): SNHLY, FYNNEI. The V gene end was trimmed by 6 bases and the J gene end by 5 bases; junction bases not matched to a gene: 10. The CDR3 covers 16 residues.

This chain connects TRBV6-2 or TRBV6-3 to TRBJ1-1; weak D call: TRBD1 (5 bases). V was trimmed by 3 bases and J by 4 bases, leaving 12 bases between them. Germline CDR1 reads MNHEY; CDR2 reads SVGEGT. This CDR3 is built from 14 residues. The CDR3 nucleotides are TGTGCCAGCAGTTATTCTGGGGCCTTCACTGAAGCTTTCTTT. Translated: CASSYSGAFTEAFF.

This chain connects TRBV28 to TRBJ1-2; a weak D match, TRBD1 (6 bases). Germline assignment: CDR1 MDHEN and CDR2 SYDVKM. V was shortened by 7 bases and J by 0 bases, with 18 bases between the two germline ends. The CDR3 extends over 16 amino acids. For the CDR3, the DNA is TGTGCCAGCACCTTGGGCAGGGGATCTGCTAACTATGGCTACACCTTC. Amino acid sequence: CASTLGRGSANYGYTF.

The chain couples TRBV7-9 to TRBJ1-2, with 9 bases that match TRBD1. J was trimmed by 4 bases and V by 1 base; bases with no gene match: 4. The CDR3 spans 15 residues. CDR1 and CDR2 (germline): SEHNR, FQNEAQ (reference sequence). The CDR3 sequence is CASSLVVGQGYGYTF. DNA of the CDR3: TGTGCCAGCAGCTTAGTGGTGGGACAGGGCTATGGCTACACCTTC.